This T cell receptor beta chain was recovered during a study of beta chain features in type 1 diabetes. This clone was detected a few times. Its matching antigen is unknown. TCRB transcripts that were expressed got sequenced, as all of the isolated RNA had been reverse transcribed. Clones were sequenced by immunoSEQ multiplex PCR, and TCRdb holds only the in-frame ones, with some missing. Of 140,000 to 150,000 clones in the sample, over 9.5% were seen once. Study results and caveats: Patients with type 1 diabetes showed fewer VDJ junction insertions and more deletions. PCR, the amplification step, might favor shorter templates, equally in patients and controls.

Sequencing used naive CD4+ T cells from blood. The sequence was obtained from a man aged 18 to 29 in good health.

CDR3 amino acids: CASSLEYFGDTQYF. CDR3 DNA sequence: TGCGCCAGCAGCTTGGAATACTTCGGGGATACGCAGTATTTT. The genes are TRBV5-1 and TRBJ2-3; no reliable D call. CDR3 length: 14 amino acids. V lost 0 bases, J lost 6 bases, and 11 bases lay in between. CDR1 and CDR2 from the germline V gene are SGHRS and YFSETQ.